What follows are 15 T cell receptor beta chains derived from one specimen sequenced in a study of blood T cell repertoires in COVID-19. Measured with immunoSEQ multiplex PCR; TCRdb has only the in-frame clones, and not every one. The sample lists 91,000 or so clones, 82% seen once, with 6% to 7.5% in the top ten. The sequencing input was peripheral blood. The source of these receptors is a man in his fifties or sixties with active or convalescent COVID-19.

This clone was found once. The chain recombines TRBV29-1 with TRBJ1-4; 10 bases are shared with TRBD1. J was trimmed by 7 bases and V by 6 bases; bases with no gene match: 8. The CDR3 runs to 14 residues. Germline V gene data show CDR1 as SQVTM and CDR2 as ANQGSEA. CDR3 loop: CSVAYGTGAEKLFF. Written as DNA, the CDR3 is TGCAGCGTCGCCTACGGGACAGGGGCTGAAAAACTGTTTTTT. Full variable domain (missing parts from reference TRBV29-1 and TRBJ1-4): SAVISQKPSRDICQRGTSLTIQCQVDSQVTMMFWYRQQPGQSLTLIATANQGSEATYESGFVIDKFPISRPNLTFSTLTVSNMSPEDSSIYLCSVAYGTGAEKLFFGSGTQLSVL.

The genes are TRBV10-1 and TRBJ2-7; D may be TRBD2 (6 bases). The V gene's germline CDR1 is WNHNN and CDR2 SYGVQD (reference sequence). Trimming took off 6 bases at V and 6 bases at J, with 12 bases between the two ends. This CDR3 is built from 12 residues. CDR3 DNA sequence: TGCGCCAGCAGAGGAGGGTCCCCCGAGCAGTACGTC. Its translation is CASRGGSPEQYV.

The CDR3 is CASSLSRTGELFF. CDR3 DNA: TGTGCCAGCAGTTTGAGTCGCACCGGGGAGCTGTTTTTT. The chain combines TRBV12-3 or TRBV12-4 with TRBJ2-2, with unresolved D. The CDR3 runs to 13 residues. Trimming left V 3 bases short and J 4 bases short, with 6 bases between.

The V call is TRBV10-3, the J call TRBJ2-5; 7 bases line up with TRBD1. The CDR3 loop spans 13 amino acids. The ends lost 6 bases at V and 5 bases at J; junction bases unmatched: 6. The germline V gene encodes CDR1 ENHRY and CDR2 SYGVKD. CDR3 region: CAIREGGRETQYF. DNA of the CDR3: TGTGCCATCAGAGAAGGGGGCAGGGAGACCCAGTACTTC.

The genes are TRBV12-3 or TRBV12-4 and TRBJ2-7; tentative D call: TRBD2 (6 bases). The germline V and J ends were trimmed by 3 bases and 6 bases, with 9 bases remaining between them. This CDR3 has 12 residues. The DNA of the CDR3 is TGTGCCAGCAGTTTCGGGGGAGGCGAGCAGTACGTC. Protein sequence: CASSFGGGEQYV.

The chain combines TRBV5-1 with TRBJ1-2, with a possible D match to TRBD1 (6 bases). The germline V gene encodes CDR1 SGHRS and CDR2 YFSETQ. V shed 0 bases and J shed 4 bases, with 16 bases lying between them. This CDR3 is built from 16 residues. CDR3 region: CASSLERQAVGYGYTF. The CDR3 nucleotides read TGCGCCAGCAGCTTGGAAAGACAGGCGGTGGGCTATGGCTACACCTTC.

The CDR3 reads CASSYTGAFNEKLFF. The DNA for the CDR3 is TGTGCCAGCAGTTACACAGGGGCGTTTAATGAAAAACTGTTTTTT. This sequence joins TRBV6-5 and TRBJ1-4; TRBD1 matches at 7 bases. The J segment lost 4 bases and the V segment lost 2 bases, leaving 4 bases of the junction unmatched. The length of the CDR3 is 15 residues. Germline loops: CDR1 MNHEY, CDR2 SVGAGI.

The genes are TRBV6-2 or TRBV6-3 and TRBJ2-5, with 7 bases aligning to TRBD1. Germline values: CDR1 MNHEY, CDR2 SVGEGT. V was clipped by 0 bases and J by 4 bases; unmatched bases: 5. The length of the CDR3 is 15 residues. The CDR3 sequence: CASSYSGGGGETQYF. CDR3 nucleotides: TGTGCCAGCAGTTACTCAGGGGGCGGAGGAGAGACCCAGTACTTC.

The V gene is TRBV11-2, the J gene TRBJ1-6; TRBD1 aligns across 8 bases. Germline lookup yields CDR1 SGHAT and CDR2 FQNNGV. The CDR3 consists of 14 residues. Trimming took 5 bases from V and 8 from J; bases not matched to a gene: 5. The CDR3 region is CASSQGQVYSPLHF. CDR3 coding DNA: TGTGCCAGCAGCCAGGGACAGGTCTATTCACCCCTCCACTTT.

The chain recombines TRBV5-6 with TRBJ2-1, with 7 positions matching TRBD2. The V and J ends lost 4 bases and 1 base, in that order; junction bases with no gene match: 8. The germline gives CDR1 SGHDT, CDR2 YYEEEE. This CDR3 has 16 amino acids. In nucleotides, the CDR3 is TGTGCCAGCAGCATCTCAGCGGGGACGTCCTACAATGAGCAGTTCTTC. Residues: CASSISAGTSYNEQFF.

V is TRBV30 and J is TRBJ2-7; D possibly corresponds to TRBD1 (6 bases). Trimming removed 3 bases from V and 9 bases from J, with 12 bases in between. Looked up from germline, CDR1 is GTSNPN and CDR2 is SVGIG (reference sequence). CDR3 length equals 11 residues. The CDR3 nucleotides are TGTGCCTGGAGCCCCCGACAGGTGCAGTACTTC. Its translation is CAWSPRQVQYF.

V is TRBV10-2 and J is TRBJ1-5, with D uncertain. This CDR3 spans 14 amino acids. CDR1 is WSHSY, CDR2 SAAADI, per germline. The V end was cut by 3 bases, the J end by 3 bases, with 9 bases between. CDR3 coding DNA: TGCGCCAGCAGTGAACGTCAGGACAATCAGCCCCAGCATTTT. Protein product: CASSERQDNQPQHF.

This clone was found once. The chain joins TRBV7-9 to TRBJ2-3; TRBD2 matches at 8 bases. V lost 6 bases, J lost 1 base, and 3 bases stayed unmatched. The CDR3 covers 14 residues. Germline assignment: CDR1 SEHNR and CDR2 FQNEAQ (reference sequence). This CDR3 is CASSSGGGTDTQYF. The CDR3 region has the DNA TGTGCCAGCAGTTCCGGGGGGGGCACAGATACGCAGTATTTT.

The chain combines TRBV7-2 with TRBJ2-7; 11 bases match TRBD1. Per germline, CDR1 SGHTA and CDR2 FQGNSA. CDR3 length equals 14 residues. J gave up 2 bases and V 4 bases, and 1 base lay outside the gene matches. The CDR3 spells CASSSDRGPYEQYF. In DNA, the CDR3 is TGTGCCAGCAGCTCGGACAGGGGGCCCTACGAGCAGTACTTC. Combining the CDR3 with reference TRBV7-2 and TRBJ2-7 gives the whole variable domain GAGVSQSPSNKVTEKGKDVELRCDPISGHTALYWYRQSLGQGLEFLIYFQGNSAPDKSGLPSDRFSAERTGGSVSTLTIQRTQQEDSAVYLCASSSDRGPYEQYFGPGTRLTVT.

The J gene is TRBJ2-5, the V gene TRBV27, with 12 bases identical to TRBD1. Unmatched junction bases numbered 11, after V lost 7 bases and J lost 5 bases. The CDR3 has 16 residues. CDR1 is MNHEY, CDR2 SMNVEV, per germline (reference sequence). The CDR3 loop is CASKVSGTGGWETQYF. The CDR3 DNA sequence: TGTGCCAGCAAGGTCAGCGGGACAGGGGGCTGGGAGACCCAGTACTTC.